One and the same sample provided the 30 T cell receptor beta chains below, sequenced in a study of blood T cell repertoires in COVID-19 (dated by TCRdb to about 2020). Library generation was performed with the immunoSEQ multiplex PCR assay. TCRdb stores this immuneACCESS table with in-frame sequences only. Part of the clones is absent; in the studies checked, under half of the shortfall reflects unresolved V genes, and no reason is known for the rest. This sample has 300,000 to 450,000 clones in its table, and roughly 90% of those were observed once. In total, the top ten clones hold around 3% of the sample. The sequenced material came from peripheral blood. These receptors all come from a woman in her 30s with COVID-19, enrolled during active disease.

This chain connects TRBV10-3 to TRBJ1-1, with D uncertain. The CDR3 covers 15 residues. V was cut by 3 bases and J by 5 bases, with 16 bases left in between. CDR1 is ENHRY, CDR2 SYGVKD, per germline. The CDR3, as DNA: TGTGCCATCAGTGACCCGAAGTCGGGAAATACTGAAGCTTTCTTT. Protein: CAISDPKSGNTEAFF.

V usage is TRBV18 and J usage is TRBJ1-5; D is unresolved. Trimming removed 5 bases from V and 5 bases from J, with 13 bases in between. The CDR3 has 14 residues. From germline, CDR1 is KGHSH and CDR2 LQKENI. The CDR3 DNA sequence: TGTGCCAGCTCAAGCGGGAGGCAAGATCAGCCCCAGCATTTT. It codes for CASSSGRQDQPQHF.

This chain uses TRBV7-8 with TRBJ1-3, with 8 bases aligning to TRBD1. V lost 1 base to trimming and J lost 0 bases; unmatched junction nucleotides: 5. Germline assignment: CDR1 SGHVS and CDR2 FQNEAQ. There are 17 residues in the CDR3. CDR3 protein: CASSLGVGQVSGNTIYF. CDR3 sequence (DNA): TGTGCCAGCAGCTTAGGAGTGGGACAGGTCTCTGGAAACACCATATATTTT.

This clone was seen once. This sequence joins TRBV13 and TRBJ2-5, with 9 bases aligning to TRBD1. The V segment lost 0 bases and the J segment 5 bases; nucleotides outside the gene matches: 4. Looked up from germline, CDR1 is PRHDT and CDR2 is FYEKMQ (reference sequence). The CDR3 contains 15 residues. DNA for the CDR3: TGTGCCAGCAGCTTAGGCACAGGGGGCTCTGAGACCCAGTACTTC. Translation: CASSLGTGGSETQYF.

The gene calls are TRBV28 and TRBJ1-5, with 9 bases matching TRBD1. V lost 5 bases and J lost 5; bases outside the gene matches: 4. Germline CDR1 reads MDHEN; CDR2 reads SYDVKM. This CDR3 contains 14 residues. In DNA form, the CDR3 reads TGTGCCAGCAGTAGTACAGGGGGCTATCAGCCCCAGCATTTT. Translating it yields CASSSTGGYQPQHF. The variable domain in full, completed from reference TRBV28 and TRBJ1-5, reads DVKVTQSSRYLVKRTGEKVFLECVQDMDHENMFWYRQDPGLGLRLIYFSYDVKMKEKGDIPEGYSVSREKKERFSLILESASTNQTSMYLCASSSTGGYQPQHFGDGTRLSIL.

This clone was observed once. The V and J genes are TRBV10-2 and TRBJ2-1; weak D call: TRBD2 (6 bases). The length of the CDR3 is 15 residues. Per the germline V gene, CDR1 is WSHSY and CDR2 is SAAADI. V lost 7 bases and J 7 bases, leaving 20 bases between the germline ends. The CDR3 sequence is CASTPTMRLDNEQFF. The CDR3 DNA follows: TGCGCCAGCACCCCGACGATGAGACTAGATAATGAGCAGTTCTTC.

This sequence joins TRBV5-1 and TRBJ2-3; D may be TRBD2 (6 bases). V lost 5 bases, J lost 6 bases, and 7 bases lay in between. In germline, CDR1 is SGHRS, CDR2 YFSETQ. CDR3 length equals 11 residues. CDR3 region: CASRAGDTQYF. For the CDR3, the DNA is TGCGCCAGCAGGGCGGGGGATACGCAGTATTTT.

This chain links TRBV7-9 with TRBJ1-2; no clear D gene. The germline CDR1 and CDR2 sequences are SEHNR and FQNEAQ (reference sequence). The ends were cut back, 3 bases at V and 4 bases at J, with 6 bases in the middle. This CDR3 comprises 12 residues. CDR3 amino acids: CASSLEGYGYTF. The CDR3 nucleotides read TGTGCCAGCAGCTTGGAGGGCTATGGCTACACCTTC.

CDR3 loop: CASSLTGLATDTQYF. The CDR3 bases are TGTGCCAGCAGCTTAACGGGACTAGCGACAGATACGCAGTATTTT. The rearrangement links TRBV7-2 to TRBJ2-3, with TRBD2 matching 10 bases. The CDR3 sequence is 15 residues long. Germline CDR1 and CDR2: SGHTA and FQGNSA. The J segment lost 3 bases and the V segment lost 2 bases, leaving 2 bases of the junction unmatched.

Here the CDR3 reads CASSEAGTGGWNYGYTF. The CDR3, as DNA: TGTGCCAGCAGTGAAGCCGGCACAGGGGGCTGGAACTATGGCTACACCTTC. The V gene is TRBV2, the J gene TRBJ1-2, with TRBD1 matching 9 bases. Per the germline V gene, CDR1 is SNHLY and CDR2 is FYNNEI. The CDR3 is made up of 17 amino acids. Germline trimming cut 0 bases from V and 2 bases from J; bases unmatched to any gene: 7.

The rearrangement joins TRBV6-5 to TRBJ1-2; a possible D gene is TRBD1 (6 bases). Trimming shortened V by 3 bases and J by 4 bases, and 15 bases separated the two germline ends. The CDR3 runs 15 residues. Looked up from germline, CDR1 is MNHEY and CDR2 is SVGAGI. The CDR3, as DNA: TGTGCCAGCAGTTATGTGGGGGACACGCCCTATGGCTACACCTTC. Translated, it gives CASSYVGDTPYGYTF.

Only one count was recorded for this clone. The chain uses TRBV2 and TRBJ1-4; D is perhaps TRBD1 (5 bases). Trimming removed 6 bases at V and 1 base at J, with 18 bases between. Looked up from germline, CDR1 is SNHLY and CDR2 is FYNNEI. The CDR3 is made up of 17 amino acids. The CDR3: CASRLSFEGETNEKLFF. The CDR3 coding sequence is TGTGCCAGCAGGCTATCCTTTGAAGGGGAAACTAATGAAAAACTGTTTTTT.

V and J are TRBV19 and TRBJ2-6, with a weak D call TRBD1 (5 bases). The germline V gene encodes CDR1 LNHDA and CDR2 SQIVND (reference sequence). Trimming shortened V by 5 bases and J by 1 base, and 9 bases separated the two germline ends. The CDR3 is made up of 15 amino acids. The CDR3 sequence: CASSVQVSGANVLTF. The CDR3 DNA reads TGTGCCAGTAGTGTACAGGTGTCTGGGGCCAACGTCCTGACTTTC.

The chain combines TRBV7-8 with TRBJ1-4, with D uncertain. V was clipped by 5 bases and J by 0 bases, with 13 bases between them. Germline CDR1 SGHVS, CDR2 FQNEAQ. The CDR3 length is 16 residues. CDR3 residues: CASSPPGDATNEKLFF. The CDR3 DNA follows: TGTGCCAGCAGCCCCCCCGGGGATGCAACTAATGAAAAACTGTTTTTT.

CDR3 coding DNA: TGTGCCAGCAGTAGGACAGGGGGCGCGGAACAGCCCCAGCATTTT. It translates to CASSRTGGAEQPQHF. The chain joins TRBV2 to TRBJ1-5; 11 nucleotides line up with TRBD1. The CDR3 consists of 15 residues. V shed 5 bases and J 7 bases; nucleotides not matched to a gene: 7. CDR1 is SNHLY, CDR2 FYNNEI, per germline.

V and J are TRBV10-2 and TRBJ2-7, with TRBD1 matching over 8 bases. V gave up 8 bases and J gave up 5 bases; unmatched junction bases: 11. CDR1 and CDR2 (germline): WSHSY, SAAADI. The length of the CDR3 is 14 residues. CDR3: CASSWWTGFNEQYF. CDR3 DNA sequence: TGCGCCAGCTCTTGGTGGACAGGGTTTAACGAGCAGTACTTC.

This clone showed up just once. CDR3 in amino acids: CASSYQEYGYTF. DNA for the CDR3: TGTGCCAGCAGTTATCAGGAATATGGCTACACCTTC. This sequence joins TRBV6-2 or TRBV6-3 and TRBJ1-2; unclear D gene. The CDR3 has 12 residues. Germline V gene data show CDR1 as MNHEY and CDR2 as SVGEGT. The germline V and J ends were trimmed by 3 bases and 5 bases, with 7 bases remaining between them.

The V call is TRBV7-6, the J call TRBJ2-1, with 8 bases identical to TRBD1. Germline lookup yields CDR1 SGHVS and CDR2 FNYEAQ. The CDR3 is 16 amino acids. V gave up 3 bases and J gave up 0 bases; unmatched junction bases: 4. The CDR3 DNA sequence: TGTGCCAGCAGCTTTCCAGGGGGCTCCTCCTACAATGAGCAGTTCTTC. Translation: CASSFPGGSSYNEQFF.

CDR3 in amino acids: CASSLAGGRRIGELFF. Written as DNA, the CDR3 is TGCGCCAGCAGCCTAGCCGGAGGCCGAAGGATCGGGGAGCTGTTTTTT. V gene TRBV4-3 combines with J gene TRBJ2-2; the D gene is possibly TRBD2 (5 bases). Between the trimmed V and J ends, which lost 4 bases and 7 bases, there was a span of 19 bases. The CDR3 totals 16 residues. CDR1 is LGHNA, CDR2 YSLEER, per germline.

This clone appeared once. The CDR3 nucleotides are TGTGCCAGCAGCCCCCGGCGGCGGGGGCCGAACACCGGGGAGCTGTTTTTT. Amino acid sequence: CASSPRRRGPNTGELFF. The chain is built from TRBV9 and TRBJ2-2; TRBD2 is a possible D gene (7 bases). Trimming removed 4 bases at V and 0 bases at J, with 16 bases between. This CDR3 spans 17 amino acids. In germline, CDR1 is SGDLS, CDR2 YYNGEE.

The chain couples TRBV7-9 to TRBJ1-2; perhaps TRBD1 as D (6 bases). Trimming cost V 1 base and J 4 bases, with 22 bases left between them. In germline, CDR1 is SEHNR, CDR2 FQNEAQ (reference sequence). There are 18 residues in the CDR3. The CDR3: CASSLGGTYGREGYGYTF. For the CDR3, the DNA is TGTGCCAGCAGCTTAGGAGGGACATACGGGCGAGAGGGCTATGGCTACACCTTC. Supplemented by reference TRBV7-9 and TRBJ1-2, the full variable domain reads DTGVSQNPRHKITKRGQNVTFRCDPISEHNRLYWYRQTLGQGPEFLTYFQNEAQLEKSRLLSDRFSAERPKGSFSTLEIQRTEQGDSAMYLCASSLGGTYGREGYGYTFGSGTRLTVV.

The chain has TRBV6-1 and TRBJ2-1; the match to TRBD2 covers 13 bases. The CDR3 runs 17 residues. The junction had 3 bases not matched to a gene; V was cut back by 4 bases and J by 0 bases. The germline gives CDR1 MNHNS, CDR2 SASEGT. CDR3 loop: CASSVLAGGNSYNEQFF. DNA for the CDR3: TGTGCCAGCAGTGTACTAGCGGGAGGGAACTCCTACAATGAGCAGTTCTTC.

The rearrangement joins TRBV19 to TRBJ2-7, with 8 bases aligning to TRBD1. The V gene end was trimmed by 3 bases and the J gene end by 5 bases; junction bases not matched to a gene: 12. The germline gives CDR1 LNHDA, CDR2 SQIVND (reference sequence). This CDR3 has 16 residues. The CDR3 spells CASSIPAGGGRDEQYF. The CDR3 nucleotides read TGTGCCAGTAGTATCCCCGCAGGGGGCGGCCGGGACGAGCAGTACTTC.

The chain uses TRBV4-1 and TRBJ1-2, with D possibly matching TRBD1 (6 bases). CDR3 size: 14 residues. Trimming left V 2 bases short and J 3 bases short, with 10 bases between. Germline loops: CDR1 MGHRA, CDR2 YSYEKL. The DNA of the CDR3 is TGCGCCAGCAGCCAAACCAGGGGAGACTATGGCTACACCTTC. Translating gives CASSQTRGDYGYTF.

The chain combines TRBV6-2 or TRBV6-3 with TRBJ2-2; perhaps TRBD2 as D (5 bases). CDR1 is MNHEY and CDR2 is SVGEGT in the germline V gene. V gave up 3 bases and J gave up 5 bases, with 7 bases separating them. This CDR3 is built from 13 residues. CDR3 DNA: TGTGCCAGCAGTTATCCGGGAACCGGGGAGCTGTTTTTT. Its protein product is CASSYPGTGELFF.

This chain links TRBV7-2 with TRBJ1-4; D unresolved. V gave up 5 bases and J gave up 0 bases, with 7 bases separating them. There are 14 residues in the CDR3. CDR1 and CDR2 from the germline V gene are SGHTA and FQGNSA. The DNA of the CDR3 is TGTGCCAGCAGCCGGGTTGCAACTAATGAAAAACTGTTTTTT. The encoded protein is CASSRVATNEKLFF.

The rearrangement links TRBV5-4 to TRBJ2-1; the D gene is possibly TRBD2 (6 bases). The CDR3 consists of 14 residues. Germline V gene data show CDR1 as SGHNT and CDR2 as YYREEE (reference sequence). Trimming cost V 1 base and J 8 bases, with 13 bases left between them. This CDR3 is CASSLWRGRDEQFF. The CDR3 nucleotides are TGTGCCAGCAGCTTGTGGAGGGGTAGGGATGAGCAGTTCTTC.

This sequence joins TRBV6-5 and TRBJ2-3, with TRBD2 as a possible D gene (7 bases). Trimming shortened V by 2 bases and J by 0 bases, and 12 bases separated the two germline ends. The CDR3 totals 16 residues. The germline V gene encodes CDR1 MNHEY and CDR2 SVGAGI. The CDR3 DNA follows: TGTGCCAGCAGTTACAAGGCGGGGGCGAGCACAGATACGCAGTATTTT. Residues: CASSYKAGASTDTQYF.

The V gene is TRBV18, the J gene TRBJ2-2, with TRBD1 matching 9 bases. The CDR3 has 16 residues. The V and J ends lost 6 bases and 4 bases, in that order; junction bases with no gene match: 9. Germline V gives CDR1 KGHSH, CDR2 LQKENI. This CDR3 reads CASSETGTGTTGELFF. The DNA of the CDR3 is TGTGCCAGCTCGGAGACCGGGACAGGGACCACCGGGGAGCTGTTTTTT.

The chain combines TRBV27 with TRBJ1-4; the match to TRBD1 covers 7 bases. This CDR3 region has 15 residues. Per the germline V gene, CDR1 is MNHEY and CDR2 is SMNVEV (reference sequence). Germline trimming cut 6 bases from V and 0 bases from J; bases unmatched to any gene: 4. CDR3 DNA: TGTGCCAGCAGAGAAACAGGGGCAACTAATGAAAAACTGTTTTTT. This gives the protein CASRETGATNEKLFF.